The 4 T cell receptor beta chains reported below all come from one sample, sequenced in a study of CD8 T cells in Susac syndrome (dated by TCRdb to between 2018 and 2021). Libraries were built with the immunoSEQ multiplex PCR assay. RNA was extracted using the RNeasy kit, and roughly 0.5 to 1 ug of the RNA was reverse transcribed with random hexamers. TCRdb passed the public sequencing reads through fastp at Q25 and MiXCR, retaining productive beta sequences. Each entry is one CDR3 protein sequence, shown with its most common DNA and genes. The sample data list about 76,000 distinct CDR3 sequences, and over 75% of these were observed just once. The ten largest clones capture under 0.6% of the sample. Sequencing used CD8+ T cells from PBMCs. The origin of the receptors is a human donor with multiple sclerosis.

The chain is built from TRBV28 and TRBJ1-1, with D possibly TRBD1 on 6 matching bases. V was shortened by 6 bases and J by 3 bases, with 14 bases between the two germline ends. Germline CDR1 reads MDHEN; CDR2 reads SYDVKM. The CDR3 runs to 14 residues. The CDR3 region has the DNA TGTGCCAGCAGCGTTCCAAGGGGGGACACTGAAGCTTTCTTT. This gives the protein CASSVPRGDTEAFF. Variable domain in full (rest from reference TRBV28 and TRBJ1-1): DVKVTQSSRYLVKRTGEKVFLECVQDMDHENMFWYRQDPGLGLRLIYFSYDVKMKEKGDIPEGYSVSREKKERFSLILESASTNQTSMYLCASSVPRGDTEAFFGQGTRLTVV.

This clonotype was observed once. The rearrangement uses TRBV19 and TRBJ2-1, with 7 bases fitting TRBD2. The ends lost 6 bases at V and 7 bases at J; junction bases unmatched: 9. Germline lookup yields CDR1 LNHDA and CDR2 SQIVND (reference sequence). The CDR3 has 14 amino acids. The CDR3 DNA sequence: TGTGCCAGTAGCCCTACCGGGACTATTAATGAGCAGTTCTTC. Protein product: CASSPTGTINEQFF.

The chain couples TRBV10-2 to TRBJ1-6; D ambiguous. Germline values: CDR1 WSHSY, CDR2 SAAADI. The ends were cut back, 4 bases at V and 10 bases at J, with 11 bases in the middle. The CDR3 length is 13 residues. CDR3 sequence reads: CASSGGLESPLHF. CDR3 in DNA: TGCGCCAGCAGTGGTGGGTTAGAATCACCCCTCCACTTT.

The rearrangement links TRBV9 to TRBJ2-1, with TRBD1 identical over 10 bases. Germline CDR1 is SGDLS and CDR2 is YYNGEE. V trimming: 0 bases; J trimming: 6 bases; junction bases outside the gene matches: 6. The CDR3 is 16 amino acids. The CDR3 sequence is CASSVGGGTGANEQFF. The CDR3, as DNA: TGTGCCAGCAGCGTAGGAGGGGGGACAGGGGCCAATGAGCAGTTCTTC.